The T cell receptor (beta chain) under discussion was sequenced for a study of metastatic and nonmetastatic thyroid tumors. In the study overall: Malignant thyroid and benign thyroid patients provided blood and tumor or nodule tissue whose repertoires were compared. Study-wide points: In both blood and tumor samples, TCR beta diversity was reported significantly higher for malignant than benign nodules.

This clone was seen repeatedly, ten times or more. Its target is not known. In germline, CDR1 is MDHEN, CDR2 SYDVKM. This CDR3 has 14 amino acids. Unmatched junction bases numbered 14, after V lost 10 bases and J lost 12 bases. Every patient was untreated before thyroid surgery. As processed by the authors: CDR3 was compared across clinicopathological groups, and the resulting differences were used to build a distant-metastasis classifier for papillary thyroid cancer. TCRdb re-analyzed the PCR reads using MiXCR. The authors' filters were not applied to this entry. The data hold tens of thousands of clones, with 13% observed a single time.

The sample was blood. The chain joins TRBV28 to TRBJ2-1, with TRBD1 matching over 11 bases. The receptor comes from a female donor with papillary thyroid cancer or a benign thyroid nodule (not recorded which). Some clones in this sample may be carry-over from other donors' samples. The CDR3 sequence: CAITGTGGRDGQFF. In DNA, the CDR3 is TGTGCCATCACCGGGACAGGGGGTAGGGATGGGCAGTTCTTC.